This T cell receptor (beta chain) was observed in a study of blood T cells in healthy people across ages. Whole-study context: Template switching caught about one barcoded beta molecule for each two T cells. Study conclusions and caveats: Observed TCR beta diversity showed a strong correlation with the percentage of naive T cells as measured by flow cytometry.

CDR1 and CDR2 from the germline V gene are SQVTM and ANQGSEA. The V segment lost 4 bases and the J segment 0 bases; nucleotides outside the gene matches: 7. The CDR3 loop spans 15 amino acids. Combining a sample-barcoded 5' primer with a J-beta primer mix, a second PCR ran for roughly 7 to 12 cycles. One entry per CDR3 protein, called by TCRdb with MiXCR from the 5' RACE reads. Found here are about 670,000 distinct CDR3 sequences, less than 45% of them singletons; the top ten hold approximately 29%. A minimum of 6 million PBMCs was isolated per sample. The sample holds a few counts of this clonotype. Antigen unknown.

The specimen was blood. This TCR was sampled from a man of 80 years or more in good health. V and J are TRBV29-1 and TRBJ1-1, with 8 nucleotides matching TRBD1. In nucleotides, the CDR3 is TGCAGCGTTGGGAGACAGGGGTTCATGAACACTGAAGCTTTCTTT. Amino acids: CSVGRQGFMNTEAFF. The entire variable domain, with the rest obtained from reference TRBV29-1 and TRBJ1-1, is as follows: SAVISQKPSRDICQRGTSLTIQCQVDSQVTMMFWYRQQPGQSLTLIATANQGSEATYESGFVIDKFPISRPNLTFSTLTVSNMSPEDSSIYLCSVGRQGFMNTEAFFGQGTRLTVV.